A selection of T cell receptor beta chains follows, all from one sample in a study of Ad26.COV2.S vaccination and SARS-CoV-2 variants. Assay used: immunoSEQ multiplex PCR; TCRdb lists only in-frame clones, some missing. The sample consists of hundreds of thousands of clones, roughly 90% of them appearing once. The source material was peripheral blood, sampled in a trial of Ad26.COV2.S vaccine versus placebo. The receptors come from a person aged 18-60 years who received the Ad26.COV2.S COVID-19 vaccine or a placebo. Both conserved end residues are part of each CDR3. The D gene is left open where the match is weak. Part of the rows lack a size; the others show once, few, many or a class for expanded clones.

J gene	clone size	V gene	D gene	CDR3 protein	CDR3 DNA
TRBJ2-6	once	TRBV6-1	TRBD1	CASSGFGQGSSGANVLTF	TGTGCCAGCAGTGGGTTCGGACAGGGAAGCTCTGGGGCCAACGTCCTGACTTTC
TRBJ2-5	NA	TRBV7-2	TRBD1	CASSHGTGMVTQYF	TGTGCCAGCAGCCACGGGACAGGGATGGTGACCCAGTACTTC
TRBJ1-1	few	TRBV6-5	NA	CASSYSGRNTEAFF	TGTGCCAGCAGTTACTCGGGGAGGAACACTGAAGCTTTCTTT
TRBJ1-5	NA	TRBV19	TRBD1	CASRRPGTGAQPQHF	TGTGCCAGTAGACGTCCCGGGACAGGGGCTCAGCCCCAGCATTTT
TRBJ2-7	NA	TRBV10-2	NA	CASRGAGQAYEQYF	TGCGCCAGCAGGGGGGCAGGGCAAGCCTACGAGCAGTACTTC
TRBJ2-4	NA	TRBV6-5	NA	CASSYGSGAKNIQYF	TGTGCCAGCAGTTACGGTTCCGGCGCCAAAAACATTCAGTACTTC
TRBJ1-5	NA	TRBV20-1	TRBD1	CSASRDSEVSQPQHF	TGCAGTGCTAGTCGGGACAGTGAGGTTAGTCAGCCCCAGCATTTT
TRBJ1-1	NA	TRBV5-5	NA	CASSIIVGNTEAFF	TGTGCCAGCAGCATAATCGTTGGTAACACTGAAGCTTTCTTT
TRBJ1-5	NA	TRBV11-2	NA	CASSPFRDQPQHF	TGTGCCAGCAGCCCATTCCGAGATCAGCCCCAGCATTTT
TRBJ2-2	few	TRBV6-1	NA	CASSEGGRPGELFF	TGTGCCAGCAGTGAGGGAGGCAGGCCCGGGGAGCTGTTTTTT
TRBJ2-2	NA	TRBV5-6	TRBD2	CASSLLADGTGELFF	TGTGCCAGCAGCTTGCTAGCGGATGGAACCGGGGAGCTGTTTTTT
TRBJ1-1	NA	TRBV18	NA	CASSPGTANTEAFF	TGTGCCAGCTCACCGGGGACGGCGAACACTGAAGCTTTCTTT
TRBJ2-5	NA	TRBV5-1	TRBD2	CASSPLAERQETQYF	TGCGCCAGCAGCCCTCTAGCGGAAAGACAAGAGACCCAGTACTTC
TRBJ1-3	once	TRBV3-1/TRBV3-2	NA	CASSLRVLEGGNTIYF	TGTGCCAGCAGCCTCCGGGTCCTGGAGGGTGGAAACACCATATATTTT
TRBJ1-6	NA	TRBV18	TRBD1	CASSPGQAGRSPLHF	TGTGCCAGCTCACCGGGACAGGCGGGACGATCACCCCTCCACTTT
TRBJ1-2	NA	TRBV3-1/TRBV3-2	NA	CASSQAKTPRGYTF	TGTGCCAGCAGCCAAGCTAAGACACCCAGGGGCTACACCTTC
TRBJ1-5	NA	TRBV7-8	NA	CASSFSMDNQPQHF	TGTGCCAGCAGCTTTAGTATGGACAATCAGCCCCAGCATTTT